The 31 T cell receptor beta chains presented below share a single source sample, sequenced in a study of T cells in Graves' hyperthyroidism and ophthalmopathy. Amplification targeted TCR beta CDR3 regions from RNA transcripts. TCR CDR3 regions were first amplified by RT-PCR with HTBI primers. TCRdb re-analysed the multiplex PCR reads in MiXCR, keeping a single row per CDR3 protein. The data hold 150,000 to 200,000 distinct CDR3 sequences, with less than 10% observed a single time. The sequenced material came from blood. These receptors came from a young woman with Graves' hyperthyroidism that later progressed to Graves' ophthalmopathy.

There are a few counts of this clonotype. The chain recombines TRBV9 with TRBJ2-1; D is ambiguous. V was clipped by 4 bases and J by 4 bases, with 18 bases between them. CDR1 is SGDLS, CDR2 YYNGEE, per germline. The CDR3 is 16 residues long. CDR3 DNA: TGTGCCAGCAGCCCCCAGGCCGATCACTCTTACAATGAGCAGTTCTTC. This encodes CASSPQADHSYNEQFF.

This clonotype was detected a few times. This sequence joins TRBV19 and TRBJ2-7; 9 bases align to TRBD2. Germline V gene data show CDR1 as LNHDA and CDR2 as SQIVND (reference sequence). The CDR3 length is 16 residues. The V segment lost 7 bases and the J segment 4 bases; nucleotides outside the gene matches: 14. CDR3 in DNA: TGTGCCAGTACGAAATTTAGCGGGAGCGGGAGATACGAGCAGTACTTC. Translating it yields CASTKFSGSGRYEQYF.

V gene TRBV7-2 combines with J gene TRBJ1-3; D not certain. CDR3 size: 16 residues. The V end was cut by 5 bases, the J end by 2 bases, with 16 bases between. CDR1 is SGHTA and CDR2 is FQGNSA in the germline V gene. CDR3 residues: CASSPYGRTTGNTIYF. CDR3 nucleotides: TGTGCCAGCAGCCCCTATGGCCGGACTACTGGAAACACCATATATTTT.

This clonotype came up many times. This chain connects TRBV6-6 to TRBJ2-1; possible D gene TRBD2, 6 bases. This CDR3 has 17 residues. The V and J ends lost 2 bases and 9 bases respectively, with 23 bases between them. In germline, CDR1 is MNHNY, CDR2 SVGAGI (reference sequence). The CDR3 spells CASSYQGRPEGTAEQFF. The CDR3 region has the DNA TGTGCCAGCAGTTACCAGGGCAGACCTGAAGGGACTGCTGAGCAGTTCTTC.

The table lists this clonotype with many counts. The chain joins TRBV20-1 to TRBJ1-5; D perhaps matches TRBD1 (6 bases). Germline assignment: CDR1 DFQATT and CDR2 SNEGSKA (reference sequence). The CDR3 spans 16 residues. V was cut by 3 bases and J by 2 bases, with 17 bases left in between. CDR3 DNA: TGCAGTGCTAGCGTCGCGCAGGGGATTGGCAATCAGCCCCAGCATTTT. Protein sequence: CSASVAQGIGNQPQHF.

This clonotype showed up many times. J is TRBJ2-1 and V is TRBV18, with 7 bases lining up with TRBD1. Germline V gene lookup returns CDR1 KGHSH and CDR2 LQKENI. V lost 6 bases, J lost 0 bases, and 5 bases stayed unmatched. The CDR3 extends over 15 amino acids. The CDR3 region has the DNA TGTGCCAGCTCGACCAGGGGGAGCTCCTACAATGAGCAGTTCTTC. It specifies CASSTRGSSYNEQFF. Full variable domain (missing parts from reference TRBV18 and TRBJ2-1): NAGVMQNPRHLVRRRGQEARLRCSPMKGHSHVYWYRQLPEEGLKFMVYLQKENIIDESGMPKERFSAEFPKEGPSILRIQQVVRGDSAAYFCASSTRGSSYNEQFFGPGTRLTVL.

In this sample, this clonotype turned up many times. The CDR3 here is CAILQGAYEQYF. In DNA, the CDR3 is TGTGCCATCCTCCAGGGAGCCTACGAGCAGTACTTC. This rearrangement joins TRBV2 to TRBJ2-7; D may be TRBD1 or TRBD2 (5 bases each). The CDR3 totals 12 residues. The ends were cut back, 10 bases at V and 2 bases at J, with 12 bases in the middle. Germline values: CDR1 SNHLY, CDR2 FYNNEI.

This clonotype has more than one count but fewer than ten. The chain employs TRBV6-9 and TRBJ2-6, with a possible D match to TRBD2 (6 bases). Per germline, CDR1 MNHGY and CDR2 SVAAGI. The CDR3 has 15 residues. V was trimmed by 0 bases and J by 3 bases, leaving 6 bases between them. In DNA form, the CDR3 reads TGTGCCAGCAGTTATTCGGGAGGTGGGGCCAACGTCCTGACTTTC. It codes for CASSYSGGGANVLTF.

This clonotype came up many times. The chain joins TRBV2 to TRBJ1-2; D call uncertain. The CDR3 is 13 amino acids. With 6 bases removed from V and 4 bases from J, the gap between germline ends came to 12 bases. Germline V lookup: CDR1 SNHLY, CDR2 FYNNEI. The CDR3 DNA follows: TGTGCCAGCAGCCCCGGGAGAGCCTATGGCTACACCTTC. It translates to CASSPGRAYGYTF.

This clonotype was picked up many times. This chain joins TRBV13 and TRBJ2-7, with TRBD2 identical over 12 bases. The CDR3 is 17 residues long. V lost 3 bases, J lost 5 bases, and 11 bases stayed unmatched. The germline V gene encodes CDR1 PRHDT and CDR2 FYEKMQ (reference sequence). CDR3 protein: CASSFRTSGTSRDEQYF. The CDR3 DNA reads as TGTGCCAGCAGCTTCCGGACTAGCGGGACCAGTAGGGACGAGCAGTACTTC. The full variable domain, rest sourced from reference TRBV13 and TRBJ2-7, is AAGVIQSPRHLIKEKRETATLKCYPIPRHDTVYWYQQGPGQDPQFLISFYEKMQSDKGSIPDRFSAQQFSDYHSELNMSSLELGDSALYFCASSFRTSGTSRDEQYFGPGTRLTVT.

In its sample, this clonotype was seen many times. V is TRBV12-3 or TRBV12-4 and J is TRBJ1-1, with TRBD1 identical over 7 bases. The CDR3 covers 13 residues. V shed 6 bases and J 6 bases; nucleotides not matched to a gene: 7. As DNA, the CDR3 is TGTGCCAGCAGCCTAGGGACAGTCTCTGAAGCTTTCTTT. Amino acid sequence: CASSLGTVSEAFF.

This clonotype was found many times. The chain recombines TRBV27 with TRBJ1-4; tentatively, D is TRBD1 (5 bases). Germline V gene data show CDR1 as MNHEY and CDR2 as SMNVEV (reference sequence). V lost 5 bases to trimming and J lost 3 bases, with 16 bases between them. The CDR3 totals 16 residues. Here the CDR3 DNA reads TGTGCCAGCAGTCCCAATCGGGCGGGGCCTAATGAAAAACTGTTTTTT. It translates to CASSPNRAGPNEKLFF.

The rearrangement links TRBV14 to TRBJ1-6; 8 bases line up with TRBD1. V was pared by 0 bases and J by 5 bases, with 6 bases of the junction left unmatched. Germline V CDR1 and CDR2: SGHDN, FVKESK. The CDR3 length is 17 residues. CDR3 nucleotides: TGTGCCAGCAGCCAAGAGGTCAGGGGGCCAAATAATTCACCCCTCCACTTT. It translates to CASSQEVRGPNNSPLHF. Supplemented by reference TRBV14 and TRBJ1-6, the full variable domain reads EAGVTQFPSHSVIEKGQTVTLRCDPISGHDNLYWYRRVMGKEIKFLLHFVKESKQDESGMPNNRFLAERTGGTYSTLKVQPAELEDSGVYFCASSQEVRGPNNSPLHFGNGTRLTVT.

This clonotype was picked up many times. The chain joins TRBV12-3 or TRBV12-4 to TRBJ1-4; D ambiguous. CDR3 size: 12 residues. The V and J ends lost 5 bases and 8 bases respectively, with 9 bases between them. As DNA, the CDR3 is TGTGCCAGCAGTGCCCCGGGGGAAAAACTGTTTTTT. Its translation: CASSAPGEKLFF.

This clonotype appeared many times. The chain employs TRBV11-2 and TRBJ2-2; D uncertain. Between the trimmed V and J ends, which lost 5 bases and 8 bases, there was a span of 15 bases. Germline V gene sequence: CDR1 SGHAT, CDR2 FQNNGV. CDR3 length: 14 residues. CDR3 nucleotide sequence: TGTGCCAGCAGCCCCGGACCAGCCGGTGGGGAGCTGTTTTTT. It is translated as CASSPGPAGGELFF.

Only a few counts were recorded for this clonotype. V and J are TRBV6-1 and TRBJ1-2, with a weak D call TRBD1 (5 bases). This CDR3 is built from 13 residues. Germline V gene lookup returns CDR1 MNHNS and CDR2 SASEGT. V was cut by 3 bases and J by 4 bases, with 9 bases left in between. CDR3 loop: CASSDREGYGYTF. In DNA form, the CDR3 reads TGTGCCAGCAGTGACAGGGAAGGCTATGGCTACACCTTC.

This clonotype was picked up many times. The genes are TRBV7-9 and TRBJ1-2; TRBD1 aligns across 9 bases. The CDR3 loop spans 14 amino acids. From germline, CDR1 is SEHNR and CDR2 FQNEAQ (reference sequence). J gave up 6 bases and V 3 bases, and 5 bases lay outside the gene matches. The CDR3 coding sequence is TGTGCCAGCAGCTTGGGACAGGGAGTCCATGGCTACACCTTC. Translation: CASSLGQGVHGYTF.

There are many counts of this clonotype. The rearrangement joins TRBV29-1 to TRBJ1-5; D remains unclear. CDR1 and CDR2 (germline): SQVTM, ANQGSEA. Trimming pared 4 bases from V and 6 bases from J, leaving 10 bases between. The CDR3 consists of 12 residues. CDR3 region: CSVGEDSQPQHF. The DNA of the CDR3 is TGCAGCGTTGGGGAAGATAGTCAGCCCCAGCATTTT. The whole variable domain, remainder taken from reference TRBV29-1 and TRBJ1-5, is SAVISQKPSRDICQRGTSLTIQCQVDSQVTMMFWYRQQPGQSLTLIATANQGSEATYESGFVIDKFPISRPNLTFSTLTVSNMSPEDSSIYLCSVGEDSQPQHFGDGTRLSIL.

V is TRBV20-1 and J is TRBJ1-3; D remains ambiguous. The CDR3 has 18 residues. The germline CDR1 and CDR2 sequences are DFQATT and SNEGSKA (reference sequence). V shed 2 bases and J shed 0 bases, with 20 bases lying between them. In DNA, the CDR3 is TGCAGTGCTAGATCGCCCCGCGGTGGTGGTCGCTCTGGAAACACCATATATTTT. This gives the protein CSARSPRGGGRSGNTIYF.

This clonotype was picked up many times. J is TRBJ2-5 and V is TRBV30; D not resolved. The CDR3 is made up of 15 amino acids. The germline gives CDR1 GTSNPN, CDR2 SVGIG (reference sequence). V was trimmed by 3 bases and J by 1 base, leaving 15 bases between them. CDR3 region: CAWSPLHTPQETQYF. The CDR3 DNA reads as TGTGCCTGGAGCCCCCTACATACGCCCCAAGAGACCCAGTACTTC. Combining the CDR3 with reference TRBV30 and TRBJ2-5 gives the whole variable domain SQTIHQWPATLVQPVGSPLSLECTVEGTSNPNLYWYRQAAGRGLQLLFYSVGIGQISSEVPQNLSASRPQDRQFILSSKKLLLSDSGFYLCAWSPLHTPQETQYFGPGTRLLVL.

In regard to this clonotype: This sequence may be a read error, since a much larger clone differs from it by one base. The V gene is TRBV7-8, the J gene TRBJ2-7; 10 bases match TRBD2. J lost 3 bases, V lost 6 bases, and 5 bases had no gene match. The CDR3 spans 14 residues. The germline V gene encodes CDR1 SGHVS and CDR2 FQNEAQ. CDR3 region: CASRRASGSYEQYF. As DNA, the CDR3 is TGTGCCAGCAGAAGGGCTAGCGGGAGCTACGAGCAGTACTTC.

This chain joins TRBV19 and TRBJ1-5, with unresolved D. Per germline, CDR1 LNHDA and CDR2 SQIVND (reference sequence). The CDR3 sequence is 14 residues long. Between the trimmed V and J ends, which lost 5 bases and 2 bases, there was a span of 10 bases. The CDR3 nucleotides read TGTGCCAGTAGTGGCGTAACCGGCAATCAGCCCCAGCATTTT. As protein: CASSGVTGNQPQHF.

The chain links TRBV5-4 to TRBJ1-1; D is unresolved. Germline assignment: CDR1 SGHNT and CDR2 YYREEE (reference sequence). Trimming removed 0 bases at V and 8 bases at J, with 11 bases between. This CDR3 is 13 amino acids long. Here the CDR3 DNA reads TGTGCCAGCAGCTTGGCCCTCCGGAACGAAGCTTTCTTT. Amino acids: CASSLALRNEAFF.

This clonotype was seen ten or more times. The rearrangement uses TRBV7-8 and TRBJ1-5; possible D gene TRBD1, 5 bases. CDR1 is SGHVS, CDR2 FQNEAQ, per germline. Trimming stripped 4 bases from V and 4 bases from J, with 11 bases between. The CDR3 consists of 14 residues. This CDR3 reads CASSSGPSNQPQHF. CDR3 coding DNA: TGTGCCAGCAGCTCGGGACCGTCTAATCAGCCCCAGCATTTT.

This clonotype was detected ten times or more. V and J are TRBV6-6 and TRBJ2-2; the D is unclear. Looked up from germline, CDR1 is MNHNY and CDR2 is SVGAGI (reference sequence). Trimming took off 2 bases at V and 7 bases at J, with 14 bases between the two ends. The CDR3 covers 15 residues. CDR3 region: CASSYRHSSGGELFF. CDR3 nucleotide sequence: TGTGCCAGCAGTTACCGTCACTCCTCCGGCGGGGAGCTGTTTTTT.

This clonotype was recorded a few times. The chain uses TRBV4-1 and TRBJ1-3, with D unclear. The CDR3 covers 14 residues. The germline V gene has CDR1 MGHRA and CDR2 YSYEKL. Between the trimmed V and J ends, which lost 0 bases and 7 bases, there was a span of 10 bases. The CDR3 region is CASSQEGQDNTIYF. DNA of the CDR3: TGCGCCAGCAGCCAAGAAGGGCAGGATAACACCATATATTTT.

In this sample, this clonotype turned up many times. J is TRBJ2-1 and V is TRBV24-1, with D perhaps TRBD2 (6 bases). The germline V and J ends were trimmed by 3 bases and 4 bases, with 15 bases remaining between them. CDR3 length: 16 residues. CDR1 and CDR2 from the germline V gene are KGHDR and SFDVKD. This CDR3 reads CATSDHIADAYNEQFF. CDR3 nucleotide sequence: TGTGCCACCAGTGATCACATAGCGGACGCGTACAATGAGCAGTTCTTC.

In its sample, this clonotype was seen many times. The chain employs TRBV29-1 and TRBJ1-2, with 7 bases matching TRBD1. The CDR3 extends over 14 amino acids. Per germline, CDR1 SQVTM and CDR2 ANQGSEA. With V trimmed by 2 bases and J by 7 bases, 10 bases remained unmatched. DNA of the CDR3: TGCAGCGTTGAACCCGGGACAGCGCTGTCTGGCTACACCTTC. Protein product: CSVEPGTALSGYTF.

This clonotype was observed at least ten times. The gene calls are TRBV7-8 and TRBJ2-7; D gene ambiguous. Germline loops: CDR1 SGHVS, CDR2 FQNEAQ. With 8 bases removed from V and 1 base from J, the gap between germline ends came to 6 bases. The CDR3 is 11 amino acids. In nucleotides, the CDR3 is TGTGCCAGCCGAAATTCCTACGAGCAGTACTTC. Translation: CASRNSYEQYF.

This clonotype came up many times. V is TRBV3-1 and J is TRBJ2-1; D is undetermined. Trimming pared 2 bases from V and 8 bases from J, leaving 4 bases between. The CDR3 runs 11 residues. In germline, CDR1 is LGHDT, CDR2 YNNKEL (reference sequence). The CDR3 region is CASSQSYEQFF. The CDR3 bases are TGTGCCAGCAGCCAATCTTATGAGCAGTTCTTC.

This clonotype appeared a few times. This chain uses TRBV15 with TRBJ1-2; 8 nucleotides align to TRBD1. From germline, CDR1 is LNHNV and CDR2 YYDKDF (reference sequence). The J segment lost 7 bases and the V segment lost 4 bases, leaving 14 bases of the junction unmatched. The CDR3 totals 16 residues. Here the CDR3 reads CATSIGPDRDLGGYTF. CDR3 coding DNA: TGTGCCACCAGCATTGGCCCGGACAGGGATCTTGGTGGCTACACCTTC.